One sample yielded the 14 T cell receptor beta chains listed below, sequenced in a study of cytomegalovirus exposure and HLA in healthy donors. Primers included in the PCR were 60 Vbeta and 13 Jbeta primers. The data were produced by immunoSEQ multiplex PCR, yet TCRdb's version contains in-frame clones alone and is incomplete. The sample lists 90,000 to 120,000 clones, roughly 75% occurring once. Sequencing used PBMCs. The receptors were gathered from a woman aged 18-29 years in good health and CMV-seropositive.

The chain joins TRBV5-6 to TRBJ1-2, with 10 bases that match TRBD1. V shed 3 bases, J shed 1 base, and the junction held 0 bases outside the gene matches. The CDR3 contains 14 residues. The germline CDR1 and CDR2 sequences are SGHDT and YYEEEE. CDR3 loop: CASSWDRGNYGYTF. In nucleotides, the CDR3 is TGTGCCAGCAGCTGGGACAGGGGTAACTATGGCTACACCTTC. Drawing the rest from reference TRBV5-6 and TRBJ1-2, the complete variable domain is DAGVTQSPTHLIKTRGQQVTLRCSPKSGHDTVSWYQQALGQGPQFIFQYYEEEERQRGNFPDRFSGHQFPNYSSELNVNALLLGDSALYLCASSWDRGNYGYTFGSGTRLTVV.

The V call is TRBV7-9, the J call TRBJ2-3; D unresolved. V was trimmed by 4 bases and J by 8 bases, leaving 16 bases between them. The CDR3 covers 14 residues. Germline V gene sequence: CDR1 SEHNR, CDR2 FQNEAQ (reference sequence). The DNA of the CDR3 is TGTGCCAGCAGCTCGAGGCTTGCCCCCTCTACGCAGTATTTT. As protein: CASSSRLAPSTQYF.

J is TRBJ2-7 and V is TRBV28; D gene unclear. Germline V lookup: CDR1 MDHEN, CDR2 SYDVKM. This CDR3 comprises 11 residues. Deletions cut 6 bases from V and 3 bases from J, with 6 bases between. CDR3 bases: TGTGCCAGCAGGGAGTACTACGAGCAGTACTTC. Translated: CASREYYEQYF. Supplemented by reference TRBV28 and TRBJ2-7, the full variable domain reads DVKVTQSSRYLVKRTGEKVFLECVQDMDHENMFWYRQDPGLGLRLIYFSYDVKMKEKGDIPEGYSVSREKKERFSLILESASTNQTSMYLCASREYYEQYFGPGTRLTVT.

In its sample, this clone was seen once. The chain uses TRBV2 and TRBJ2-5; TRBD1 is a possible D gene (5 bases). Trimming left V 6 bases short and J 1 base short, with 15 bases between. There are 15 residues in the CDR3. The germline gives CDR1 SNHLY, CDR2 FYNNEI. The CDR3 sequence: CASSADSAFQETQYF. The CDR3 DNA reads as TGTGCCAGCAGCGCCGACAGCGCGTTCCAAGAGACCCAGTACTTC.

This clone has a handful of counts. The genes are TRBV5-1 and TRBJ1-4, with D maybe TRBD1 (6 bases). V was trimmed by 0 bases and J by 6 bases, leaving 9 bases between them. Per the germline V gene, CDR1 is SGHRS and CDR2 is YFSETQ. This CDR3 has 14 amino acids. The CDR3 sequence is CASSLGPGDEKLFF. CDR3 nucleotide sequence: TGCGCCAGCAGCTTGGGCCCAGGGGATGAAAAACTGTTTTTT. The full variable domain, with the rest looked up from reference TRBV5-1 and TRBJ1-4, is KAGVTQTPRYLIKTRGQQVTLSCSPISGHRSVSWYQQTPGQGLQFLFEYFSETQRNKGNFPGRFSGRQFSNSRSEMNVSTLELGDSALYLCASSLGPGDEKLFFGSGTQLSVL.

The CDR3, as DNA: TGTGCCAGCAGCTTCCCCCATAGCGGACAAGAGACCCAGTACTTC. This encodes CASSFPHSGQETQYF. The V gene is TRBV7-9, the J gene TRBJ2-5; D is possibly TRBD2 (6 bases). The V end was cut by 3 bases, the J end by 2 bases, with 13 bases between. In germline, CDR1 is SEHNR, CDR2 FQNEAQ (reference sequence). This CDR3 has 15 residues.

The V gene is TRBV28, the J gene TRBJ1-5; 7 bases map to TRBD1. Germline V gene lookup returns CDR1 MDHEN and CDR2 SYDVKM. The CDR3 runs 15 residues. The J segment lost 4 bases and the V segment lost 7 bases, leaving 10 bases of the junction unmatched. CDR3 DNA: TGTGCCAGCACCCCCGCCGACAGGGTGAATCAGCCCCAGCATTTT. Amino acid sequence: CASTPADRVNQPQHF.

A few counts support this clone. The chain employs TRBV7-3 and TRBJ2-1, with 8 bases that match TRBD2. J was trimmed by 6 bases and V by 1 base; bases with no gene match: 5. Germline V lookup: CDR1 SGHTA, CDR2 FQGTGA. CDR3 length equals 15 residues. DNA of the CDR3: TGTGCCAGCAGCTTAATGGCTAGCGGGCTCAATGAGCAGTTCTTC. Amino acids: CASSLMASGLNEQFF.

The rearrangement links TRBV4-2 to TRBJ2-1; D perhaps matches TRBD1 (5 bases). The germline gives CDR1 LGHNA, CDR2 YNFKEQ. With 4 bases removed from V and 9 bases from J, the gap between germline ends came to 28 bases. CDR3 size: 18 residues. The CDR3 is CASSPQRGQGIQVAEQFF. CDR3 DNA sequence: TGTGCCAGCAGCCCGCAACGCGGCCAGGGTATTCAGGTAGCTGAGCAGTTCTTC.

The chain recombines TRBV18 with TRBJ1-4; tentative D call: TRBD1 (6 bases). V dropped 3 bases and J dropped 7 bases, with 12 bases sitting between them. Germline-derived CDR1 and CDR2 are KGHSH and LQKENI. The CDR3 has 14 residues. This chain's CDR3 is CASSPLRGGEKLFF. The CDR3, as DNA: TGTGCCAGCTCACCTCTCCGAGGGGGTGAAAAACTGTTTTTT. The variable domain in full, completed from reference TRBV18 and TRBJ1-4, reads NAGVMQNPRHLVRRRGQEARLRCSPMKGHSHVYWYRQLPEEGLKFMVYLQKENIIDESGMPKERFSAEFPKEGPSILRIQQVVRGDSAAYFCASSPLRGGEKLFFGSGTQLSVL.

The chain couples TRBV4-1 to TRBJ2-1; TRBD2 aligns across 10 bases. Germline lookup yields CDR1 MGHRA and CDR2 YSYEKL. J gave up 2 bases and V 6 bases, and 13 bases lay outside the gene matches. The CDR3 covers 18 residues. The CDR3 sequence: CASRARTSGEGTYNEQFF. In DNA, the CDR3 is TGCGCCAGCAGAGCTAGGACTAGCGGAGAGGGCACCTACAATGAGCAGTTCTTC.

V is TRBV6-1 and J is TRBJ2-7; 9 nucleotides match TRBD1. V lost 3 bases to trimming and J lost 2 bases; unmatched junction nucleotides: 2. The CDR3 is 14 amino acids. Looked up from germline, CDR1 is MNHNS and CDR2 is SASEGT. This CDR3 is CASSEGTGPYEQYF. The CDR3 DNA sequence: TGTGCCAGCAGTGAGGGGACAGGGCCCTACGAGCAGTACTTC.

The chain employs TRBV27 and TRBJ2-7; D not resolved. Germline V CDR1 and CDR2: MNHEY, SMNVEV (reference sequence). This CDR3 is built from 13 residues. The ends were cut back, 0 bases at V and 2 bases at J, with 5 bases in the middle. CDR3 sequence (DNA): TGTGCCAGCAGTTTATCACCTACCTACGAGCAGTACTTC. Amino acids: CASSLSPTYEQYF.

V usage is TRBV6-5 and J usage is TRBJ1-6; 8 bases fit TRBD1. Germline trimming cut 6 bases from V and 3 bases from J; bases unmatched to any gene: 4. The CDR3 sequence is 15 residues long. CDR1 MNHEY and CDR2 SVGAGI come from the germline V gene. The CDR3, as DNA: TGTGCCAGCAGCTCCACAGGGGGCTATAATTCACCCCTCCACTTT. As protein: CASSSTGGYNSPLHF.